The clone carrying this T cell receptor beta chain has ten or more counts. Its antigen is still unknown. This CDR3 is 12 amino acids long. Trimming took off 0 bases at V and 6 bases at J, with 3 bases between the two ends. Looked up from germline, CDR1 is SGHRS and CDR2 is YFSETQ. TCRdb re-called the 5' RACE reads with MiXCR, one entry per CDR3 protein. The sample has roughly 70,000 distinct CDR3 sequences; about 7.7% are singletons. The data originate from a study of T cells after yellow fever vaccination. Study-level findings and limits: Abundant bulk-population clonotypes could contaminate the FACS-sorted repertoires.

The receptor was isolated from a man aged 30-40 years who received the YFV17D yellow fever vaccine. Sequencing used CD8+ T cells sorted from PBMCs, obtained on the day of the yellow fever booster vaccination. The chain combines TRBV5-1 with TRBJ2-2, with D unresolved. The CDR3 sequence: CASSLVAGELFF. In DNA, the CDR3 is TGCGCCAGCAGCTTGGTGGCCGGGGAGCTGTTTTTT.